One T cell receptor (beta chain) is described in this entry. What it binds is unknown. Every patient with CD3G deficiency had evidence of autoimmunity. Patients, 2 to 39 years old, had expanded memory T-cell proportions. Primers: 52 TRBV forward and 13 TRBJ reverse. Only in-frame clones appear in the TCRdb table, and some are missing; sequencing was by immunoSEQ multiplex PCR. The table lists some 10,000 clones, approximately 80% of them singletons. The CDR3 is 12 amino acids. The V end lost 7 bases, the J end lost 6 bases, and 10 bases lay between the germline ends. Germline V CDR1 and CDR2: LNHDA, SQIVND (reference sequence). These data come from a study of regulatory T cells. Study-level points and caveats: Control CD8+ cells showed a nonsignificant trend toward higher Shannon entropy than patient CD8+ cells.

The specimen sequenced was CD8+ T cells sorted from blood. This clonotype originated in a person aged 18 to 35 with CD3G deficiency. V and J are TRBV19 and TRBJ1-5; no reliable D call. The CDR3 coding sequence is TGTGCCAGTACCCTATGGGGTCAGCCCCAGCATTTT. Protein: CASTLWGQPQHF.